The rows below give T cell receptor beta chains drawn from one sample of a study of blood T cell repertoires in COVID-19. Sequencing used immunoSEQ multiplex PCR; TCRdb keeps in-frame clones, though not all of them. The sample lists 200,000 or so clones; 70% to 90% were seen once. The sequenced sample consisted of PBMCs or T cells enriched from blood (not recorded which). Source of these receptors: a man aged 25-45 years who had recovered from COVID-19. The CDR3 runs from the conserved cysteine through the conserved F or W. A D gene is named only where the DNA matches it firmly. Where a row states a size, it is once, few, many or the class of an expanded clone; other rows omit it.

abundance	d_gene	v_gene	j_gene	CDR3nt	CDR3aa
-	-	TRBV7-2	TRBJ2-2	TGTGCCAGCAGCTTAGGGACTAACACCGGGGAGCTGTTTTTT	CASSLGTNTGELFF
few	-	TRBV7-9	TRBJ1-4	TGTGCCAGCAGCCAGAGATGGGGTCTAGCAGCTAATGAAAAACTGTTTTTT	CASSQRWGLAANEKLFF
-	TRBD2	TRBV5-6	TRBJ2-5	TGTGCCAGCAGCTTGAAGCGGGGGGCGTACCAAGAGACCCAGTACTTC	CASSLKRGAYQETQYF
-	-	TRBV2	TRBJ1-3	TGTGCCAGCAGTCCCGGGGCTGGAAACACCATATATTTT	CASSPGAGNTIYF
-	-	TRBV7-2	TRBJ2-1	TGTGCCAGCAGCTTAGGGGGTTCGGGAGTGGGGAATGAGCAGTTCTTC	CASSLGGSGVGNEQFF
-	TRBD2	TRBV3-1/TRBV3-2	TRBJ2-7	TGTGCCAGCAGCCTCGATAGCGGGAGGAACTACGAGCAGTACTTC	CASSLDSGRNYEQYF
-	-	TRBV9	TRBJ1-2	TGTGCCAGCAGCGTAGGGCAGGGCAGCCATGGCTACACCTTC	CASSVGQGSHGYTF
few	-	TRBV2	TRBJ1-6	TGTGCCAGACAGTTGGACTATAATTCACCCCTCCACTTT	CARQLDYNSPLHF
-	-	TRBV6-5	TRBJ1-2	TGTGCCAGCAGTTACTCGAGGGGAGGGTCGATCCATGGCTACACCTTC	CASSYSRGGSIHGYTF
-	TRBD1	TRBV24-1	TRBJ1-2	TGTGCCACCAGTGATCCTGGACAGGAAAATGGCTACACCTTC	CATSDPGQENGYTF
-	TRBD1	TRBV30	TRBJ1-1	TGTGCCTCATTCTCCGGGACAGGGTGGACTGAAGCTTTCTTT	CASFSGTGWTEAFF
-	TRBD2	TRBV28	TRBJ2-7	TGTGCCAGCAGTTTCCCCAGGGCTAGCGGGAGGACGGACTCCTACGAGCAGTACTTC	CASSFPRASGRTDSYEQYF
-	-	TRBV5-1	TRBJ2-4	TGCGCCAGCAGCTTGGGGACAGCCAATAACATTCAGTACTTC	CASSLGTANNIQYF
-	-	TRBV10-3	TRBJ1-6	TGTGCCATCAGTGACGCGGGGGCGAATTCACCCCTCCACTTT	CAISDAGANSPLHF
few	TRBD1	TRBV7-2	TRBJ1-4	TGTGCCAGCAGCCCCAGCCCCGGACAGGGAACTGAAAAACTGTTTTTT	CASSPSPGQGTEKLFF
-	TRBD2	TRBV19	TRBJ2-5	TGTGCCAGTAGTAAACAGACTAGCGGGAGGGAGACCCAGTACTTC	CASSKQTSGRETQYF
-	-	TRBV29-1	TRBJ1-2	TGCAGCGCCCCATTGGGTAGGGAGGACTACACCTTC	CSAPLGREDYTF